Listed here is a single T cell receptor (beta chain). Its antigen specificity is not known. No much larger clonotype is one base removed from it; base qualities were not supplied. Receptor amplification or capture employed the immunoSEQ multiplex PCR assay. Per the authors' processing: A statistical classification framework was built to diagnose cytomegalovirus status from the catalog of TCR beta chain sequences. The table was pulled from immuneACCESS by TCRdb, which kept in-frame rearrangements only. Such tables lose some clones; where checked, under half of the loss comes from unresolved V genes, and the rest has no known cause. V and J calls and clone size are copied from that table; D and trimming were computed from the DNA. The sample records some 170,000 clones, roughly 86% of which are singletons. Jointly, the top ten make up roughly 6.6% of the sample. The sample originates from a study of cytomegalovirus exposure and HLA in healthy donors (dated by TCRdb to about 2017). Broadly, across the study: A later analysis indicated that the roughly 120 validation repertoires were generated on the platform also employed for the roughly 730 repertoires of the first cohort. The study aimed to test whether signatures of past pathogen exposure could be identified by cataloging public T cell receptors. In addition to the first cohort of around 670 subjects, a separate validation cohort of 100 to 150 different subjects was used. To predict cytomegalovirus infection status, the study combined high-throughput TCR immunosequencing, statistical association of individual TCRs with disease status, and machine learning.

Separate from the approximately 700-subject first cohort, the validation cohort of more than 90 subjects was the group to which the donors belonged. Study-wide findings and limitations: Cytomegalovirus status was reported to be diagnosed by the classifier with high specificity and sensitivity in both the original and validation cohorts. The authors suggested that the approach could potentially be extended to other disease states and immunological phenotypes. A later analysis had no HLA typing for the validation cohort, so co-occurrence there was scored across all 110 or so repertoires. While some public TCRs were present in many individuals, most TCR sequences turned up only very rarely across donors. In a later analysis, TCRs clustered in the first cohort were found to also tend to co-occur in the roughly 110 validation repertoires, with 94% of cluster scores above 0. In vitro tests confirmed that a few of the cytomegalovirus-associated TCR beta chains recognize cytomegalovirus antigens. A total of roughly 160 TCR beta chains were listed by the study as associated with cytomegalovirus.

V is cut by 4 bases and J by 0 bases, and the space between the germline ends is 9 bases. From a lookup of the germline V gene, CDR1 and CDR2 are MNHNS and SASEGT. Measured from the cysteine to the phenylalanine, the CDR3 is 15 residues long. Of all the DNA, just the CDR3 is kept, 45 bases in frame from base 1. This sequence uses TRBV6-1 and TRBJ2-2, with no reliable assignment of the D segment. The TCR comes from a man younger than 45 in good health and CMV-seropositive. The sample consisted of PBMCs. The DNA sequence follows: TGTGCCAGCAGTGGTCAGCCCGCGAACACCGGGGAGCTGTTTTTT. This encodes CASSGQPANTGELFF.